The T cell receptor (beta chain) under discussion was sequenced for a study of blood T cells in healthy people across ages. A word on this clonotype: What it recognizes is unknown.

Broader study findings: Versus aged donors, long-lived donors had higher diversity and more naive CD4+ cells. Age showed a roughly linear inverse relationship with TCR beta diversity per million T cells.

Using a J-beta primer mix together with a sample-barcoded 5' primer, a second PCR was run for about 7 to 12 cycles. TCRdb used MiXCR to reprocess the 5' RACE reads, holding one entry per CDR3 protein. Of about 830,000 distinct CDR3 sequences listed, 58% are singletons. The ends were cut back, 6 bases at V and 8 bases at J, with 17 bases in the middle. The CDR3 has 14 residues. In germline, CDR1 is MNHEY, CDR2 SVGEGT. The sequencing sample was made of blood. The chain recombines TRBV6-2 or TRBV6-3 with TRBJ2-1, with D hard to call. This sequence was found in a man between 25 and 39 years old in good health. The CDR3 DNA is TGTGCCAGCAGGTCCAAGAGTCATGGAGATGAGCAGTTCTTC. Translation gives CASRSKSHGDEQFF.